The entry below gives a single T cell receptor beta chain sequence along with its context. Its target is unknown. This record belongs to a study of cytomegalovirus exposure and HLA in healthy donors. Study details: The same platform used for the approximately 700 first-cohort repertoires was also used for the roughly 130 validation repertoires, as a later analysis reported.

Study-wide points: With high specificity and sensitivity, the classifier reportedly diagnosed cytomegalovirus status. TCR beta chains numbering under 200 were designated cytomegalovirus-associated. Despite most TCR sequences being rare, some public TCRs occurred in many donors.

The table came from immunoSEQ multiplex PCR; TCRdb's copy has only in-frame clones and leaves some out. The table records tens of thousands of clones, approximately 91% of them present only once. This CDR3 is built from 17 residues. V lost 1 base, J lost 0 bases, and 14 bases lay in between. Germline CDR1 reads SGDLS; CDR2 reads YYNGEE. This clonotype was obtained from a man in his late teens or twenties in good health and CMV-seronegative. The sequenced sample was PBMCs. The chain joins TRBV9 to TRBJ2-1; D unclear. The CDR3 spells CASSVTNSPSSYNEQFF. The DNA for the CDR3 is TGTGCCAGCAGCGTAACTAATTCACCCAGCTCCTACAATGAGCAGTTCTTC.